The 27 T cell receptor beta chains below were found in one sample sequenced in a study of CXCR3-negative and CXCR3-positive naive CD8 T cells. Libraries of TRB cDNA were made by 5' RACE and carried UMIs. With the 5' RACE reads reprocessed, TCRdb shows one record per CDR3 protein and no DNA. Here the sample table reports 100,000 to 150,000 distinct CDR3 sequences. The sequencing sample was made of naive CXCR3- CD8+ T cells from blood. Indicated subset: CD45RO-CCR7+CD27+CD95- naive CD8+ T cells lacking CXCR3 (TNR3-). The origin of the receptors is a human donor in good health. Some clones in this sample may be carry-over from other donors' samples.

The gene calls are TRBV4-1 and TRBJ2-5; TCRdb names TRBD2, which stays unverified in the absence of DNA. Germline V gene lookup returns CDR1 MGHRA and CDR2 YSYEKL. CDR3 length: 18 amino acids. The CDR3 is CASSQERERERFWETQYF.

The CDR3 loop is CASTLGGMERQPQHF. The chain employs TRBV12-3 or TRBV12-4 and TRBJ1-5; TCRdb outputs TRBD1, but without DNA this stays unchecked. The CDR3 is 15 amino acids.

The chain is built from TRBV20-1 and TRBJ1-5. CDR3 length: 13 residues. Germline V lookup: CDR1 DFQATT, CDR2 SNEGSKA (reference sequence). The CDR3 region is CSARDTRLQPQHF.

V usage is TRBV7-2 and J usage is TRBJ2-1; the D gene TCRdb calls, TRBD1, cannot be checked with no DNA. Germline V gene sequence: CDR1 SGHTA, CDR2 FQGNSA. CDR3 length equals 14 residues. The CDR3: CASSLGWTGPQQFF.

The V call is TRBV7-9, the J call TRBJ2-1; the D call of TRBD1 rests on TCRdb alone, since no DNA is present to check it. CDR3 length: 17 amino acids. CDR1 and CDR2 (germline): SEHNR, FQNEAQ (reference sequence). The CDR3: CASTEGPGRESYNEQFF.

CDR3 sequence reads: CASTPYERGKNTEAFF. V gene TRBV7-9 combines with J gene TRBJ1-1; TCRdb outputs TRBD1, but without DNA this stays unchecked. Germline-derived CDR1 and CDR2 are SEHNR and FQNEAQ (reference sequence). This CDR3 is built from 16 residues.

CDR3 loop: CASSSQGGGSYEQYF. J is TRBJ2-7 and V is TRBV5-1; TCRdb's D gene call, TRBD2, goes unchecked for lack of DNA. Germline values: CDR1 SGHRS, CDR2 YFSETQ. The CDR3 runs to 15 residues.

The chain has TRBV6-2 or TRBV6-3 and TRBJ2-7. This CDR3 is built from 13 residues. Germline CDR1 and CDR2: MNHEY and SVGEGT. The CDR3 sequence is CASSQTISYEQYF.

V usage is TRBV11-2 and J usage is TRBJ2-1; TCRdb outputs TRBD1, but without DNA this stays unchecked. This CDR3 has 15 residues. Germline V gives CDR1 SGHAT, CDR2 FQNNGV. The CDR3 here is CASSHTGASNNEQLF.

The rearrangement joins TRBV7-9 to TRBJ1-1. CDR3 size: 15 residues. CDR1 is SEHNR and CDR2 is FQNEAQ in the germline V gene (reference sequence). This chain's CDR3 is CASSLGSTPNTEAFF.

This rearrangement joins TRBV28 to TRBJ1-2; TCRdb lists TRBD1, though no DNA is available to test this call. Looked up from germline, CDR1 is MDHEN and CDR2 is SYDVKM. This CDR3 has 15 amino acids. The chain's CDR3 is CASSLRGRLGYGYTF.

The V call is TRBV4-3, the J call TRBJ2-7. In germline, CDR1 is LGHNA, CDR2 YSLEER. This CDR3 has 15 residues. CDR3: CASSQDRHAAYEQYF.

The gene calls are TRBV3-1 and TRBJ1-5; TCRdb outputs TRBD1, but without DNA this stays unchecked. There are 15 residues in the CDR3. CDR1 LGHDT and CDR2 YNNKEL come from the germline V gene (reference sequence). The chain's CDR3 is CASSQAGQPNQPQHF.

The genes are TRBV10-1 and TRBJ2-7. The CDR3 has 12 amino acids. The germline V gene encodes CDR1 WNHNN and CDR2 SYGVQD (reference sequence). CDR3: CASSEYGYEQYF.

The chain employs TRBV4-1 and TRBJ2-1; the D call from TCRdb, TRBD1, cannot be confirmed without DNA. This CDR3 comprises 16 residues. Germline V gene lookup returns CDR1 MGHRA and CDR2 YSYEKL. CDR3 region: CASSHQTGATWDEQFF.

The chain combines TRBV7-3 with TRBJ2-7; lacking DNA, the TRBD2 call made by TCRdb goes unchecked. This CDR3 has 14 amino acids. Germline assignment: CDR1 SGHTA and CDR2 FQGTGA. This CDR3 reads CASRGSGSSYEQYF.

This chain links TRBV29-1 with TRBJ2-7. This CDR3 is 14 amino acids long. Germline values: CDR1 SQVTM, CDR2 ANQGSEA. CDR3 region: CSVGRQELLYEQYF.

The chain links TRBV7-8 to TRBJ2-5. This CDR3 comprises 14 residues. Germline V CDR1 and CDR2: SGHVS, FQNEAQ. CDR3 amino acids: CASGDTVYQETQYF.

The V and J genes are TRBV27 and TRBJ2-7; the TCRdb D gene call, TRBD2, has no DNA to confirm it. The CDR3 consists of 16 residues. CDR1 is MNHEY and CDR2 is SMNVEV in the germline V gene (reference sequence). The CDR3: CASSFLLAGGSYEQYF.

This chain connects TRBV7-6 to TRBJ2-3; TCRdb selects TRBD1, and the lack of DNA leaves this call unchecked. Germline V gene data show CDR1 as SGHVS and CDR2 as FNYEAQ. CDR3 length equals 18 residues. This chain's CDR3 is CASSPGRGGSESTDTQYF.

The chain links TRBV5-1 to TRBJ2-7; TCRdb indicates TRBD1, and absent DNA this call remains unverified. The germline V gene has CDR1 SGHRS and CDR2 YFSETQ. This CDR3 has 14 residues. The CDR3: CASSGGQDPYEQYF.

This chain joins TRBV9 and TRBJ2-1; TCRdb calls TRBD1, which cannot be checked without DNA. There are 15 residues in the CDR3. Germline CDR1 and CDR2: SGDLS and YYNGEE. The chain's CDR3 is CASSVAAGGIGEQFF.

The V and J genes are TRBV5-1 and TRBJ1-1. The CDR3 is 13 residues long. CDR1 and CDR2 (germline): SGHRS, YFSETQ. The chain's CDR3 is CASRGDLNTEAFF.

This chain joins TRBV6-2 or TRBV6-3 and TRBJ1-1; TCRdb outputs TRBD1, but without DNA this stays unchecked. This CDR3 has 16 amino acids. The germline V gene encodes CDR1 MNHEY and CDR2 SVGEGT. CDR3 region: CASSYQIGTGSTEAFF.

The chain carries TRBV29-1 and TRBJ2-7; TCRdb selects TRBD1, and the lack of DNA leaves this call unchecked. This CDR3 spans 13 amino acids. From germline, CDR1 is SQVTM and CDR2 ANQGSEA. This chain's CDR3 is CSVETGVYGEQYF.

The CDR3 region is CASSQDPSGDIGELFF. V and J are TRBV4-3 and TRBJ2-2; the D gene TCRdb calls, TRBD2, cannot be checked with no DNA. This CDR3 contains 16 residues. CDR1 is LGHNA, CDR2 YSLEER, per germline.

This rearrangement joins TRBV25-1 to TRBJ1-1; TCRdb names TRBD1, which stays unverified in the absence of DNA. Germline lookup yields CDR1 MGHDK and CDR2 SYGVNS. The length of the CDR3 is 15 residues. This CDR3 reads CASGPRGEKFTEAFF.